Following are 18 T cell receptor beta chains from one sample sequenced in a study of cytomegalovirus exposure and HLA in healthy donors (dated by TCRdb to the late 2010s). To prepare the library, the immunoSEQ multiplex PCR assay was applied. The multiplex PCR relied on a mix of 60 forward primers for TCR Vbeta segments and 13 reverse primers for TCR Jbeta segments. The immuneACCESS repertoire file appears here via TCRdb, limited to in-frame rearrangements. These files lack a portion of the clones; in checked studies, under half of the deficit traces to unresolved V genes, and the cause of the others is not known. The sample has roughly 110,000 clones on record, approximately 78% of them singletons. 22% of the sample goes to the ten largest clones. Sequencing was carried out using PBMCs. Every receptor here comes from a man aged 25-45 years in good health and CMV-seropositive.

This clone showed up just a few times. The rearrangement uses TRBV25-1 and TRBJ2-7; TRBD1 might be the D (6 bases). Germline V gene sequence: CDR1 MGHDK, CDR2 SYGVNS. The CDR3 consists of 14 residues. V dropped 3 bases and J dropped 7 bases, with 16 bases sitting between them. CDR3 residues: CASSEAGARSEQYF. CDR3 bases: TGTGCCAGCAGTGAGGCAGGGGCGAGGAGTGAGCAGTACTTC.

CDR3 amino acids: CASSLERAGASRTGELFF. The CDR3 bases are TGTGCCAGCAGCTTGGAACGAGCGGGAGCCTCAAGGACCGGGGAGCTGTTTTTT. V is TRBV5-6 and J is TRBJ2-2; TRBD2 aligns across 8 bases. V lost 0 bases to trimming and J lost 5 bases; unmatched junction nucleotides: 12. The germline gives CDR1 SGHDT, CDR2 YYEEEE. The CDR3 sequence is 18 residues long. The full variable domain, rest sourced from reference TRBV5-6 and TRBJ2-2, is DAGVTQSPTHLIKTRGQQVTLRCSPKSGHDTVSWYQQALGQGPQFIFQYYEEEERQRGNFPDRFSGHQFPNYSSELNVNALLLGDSALYLCASSLERAGASRTGELFFGEGSRLTVL.

J is TRBJ2-1 and V is TRBV5-1, with D possibly being TRBD1 (6 bases). Germline-derived CDR1 and CDR2 are SGHRS and YFSETQ. V lost 8 bases and J 5 bases, leaving 14 bases between the germline ends. The CDR3 totals 13 residues. CDR3 region: CASNRVGDNEQFF. The CDR3, as DNA: TGCGCCAGTAACAGGGTGGGGGACAATGAGCAGTTCTTC.

This sequence joins TRBV11-3 and TRBJ2-7; the match to TRBD2 covers 9 bases. In germline, CDR1 is SGHNT, CDR2 YENEEA. This CDR3 has 12 residues. V dropped 5 bases and J dropped 6; count of bases not matched to a gene: 2. In DNA, the CDR3 is TGTGCCAGCAGCCAGACTAGCGGCGAGCAGTACGTC. Protein: CASSQTSGEQYV.

CDR3 sequence reads: CASSPNRGTAGRGYTF. CDR3 sequence (DNA): TGTGCCAGCAGTCCCAACCGGGGCACCGCGGGACGTGGCTACACCTTC. The chain uses TRBV2 and TRBJ1-2; TRBD1 might be the D (5 bases). The CDR3 totals 16 residues. From germline, CDR1 is SNHLY and CDR2 FYNNEI. With 5 bases removed from V and 7 bases from J, the gap between germline ends came to 23 bases.

A single count supports this clone. The rearrangement uses TRBV10-3 and TRBJ1-4; D gene unclear. V was shortened by 2 bases and J by 8 bases, with 15 bases between the two germline ends. CDR3 length: 15 amino acids. Germline V gene sequence: CDR1 ENHRY, CDR2 SYGVKD. CDR3 nucleotides: TGTGCCATCAGTGAGGAGCGGCCAGGAGTGGAAAAACTGTTTTTT. Translated: CAISEERPGVEKLFF.

This clone was detected only a few times. The rearrangement joins TRBV28 to TRBJ2-3; D is possibly TRBD2 (6 bases). Germline CDR1 is MDHEN and CDR2 is SYDVKM. Trimming pared 2 bases from V and 1 base from J, leaving 10 bases between. The CDR3 sequence is 15 residues long. CDR3 sequence (DNA): TGTGCCAGCAGTTTAGTGGGGGGTGGCACAGATACGCAGTATTTT. This sequence encodes CASSLVGGGTDTQYF.

As concerns this clone: Other DNA sequences from this sample encode an identical CDR3 as well. The V gene is TRBV5-1, the J gene TRBJ2-5, with 7 positions matching TRBD2. The CDR3 contains 13 residues. Losses at the gene ends were 0 bases for V and 4 bases for J; bases not matched to a gene: 0. CDR1 and CDR2 (germline): SGHRS, YFSETQ. The CDR3 nucleotides are TGCGCCAGCAGCTTGGGGGGGGGAGAGACCCAGTACTTC. Residues: CASSLGGGETQYF.

This sequence joins TRBV6-4 and TRBJ2-1; unclear D gene. The CDR3 runs to 13 residues. V was cut by 4 bases and J by 10 bases, with 14 bases left in between. Germline V lookup: CDR1 MRHNA, CDR2 SNTAGT. The CDR3 reads CASSGSQFSEQFF. CDR3 nucleotide sequence: TGTGCCAGCAGTGGATCTCAGTTCTCAGAGCAGTTCTTC.

This clone was seen once. The rearrangement uses TRBV2 and TRBJ2-1, with a weak D call TRBD2 (6 bases). CDR1 is SNHLY, CDR2 FYNNEI, per germline. The CDR3 loop spans 15 amino acids. Trimming took off 7 bases at V and 7 bases at J, with 20 bases between the two ends. CDR3 nucleotides: TGTGCCAGCACCCCGGCGGGGCAGTTGTGGAATGAGCAGTTCTTC. This codes for CASTPAGQLWNEQFF.

This chain joins TRBV9 and TRBJ1-1; D gene ambiguous. Trimming left V 0 bases short and J 3 bases short, with 12 bases between. CDR3 length: 15 amino acids. Germline V gene data show CDR1 as SGDLS and CDR2 as YYNGEE. CDR3 sequence reads: CASSVGGPRDTEAFF. As DNA, the CDR3 is TGTGCCAGCAGCGTAGGCGGCCCGAGGGACACTGAAGCTTTCTTT.

The chain employs TRBV5-1 and TRBJ2-7; a possible D gene is TRBD1 (5 bases). V was shortened by 2 bases and J by 10 bases, with 16 bases between the two germline ends. The germline V gene encodes CDR1 SGHRS and CDR2 YFSETQ. The CDR3 is 13 amino acids. The DNA for the CDR3 is TGCGCCAGCAGCTTTAGTTTCCAGGGTATACAGTACTTC. Translated, it gives CASSFSFQGIQYF.

The chain carries TRBV11-2 and TRBJ2-1; perhaps TRBD2 as D (7 bases). The CDR3 is 16 amino acids. Per germline, CDR1 SGHAT and CDR2 FQNNGV. CDR3 bases: TGTGCGACAAAAGCTAGGGGGAGGGACTCCTACAATGAGCAGTTCTTC. Its translation: CATKARGRDSYNEQFF. Together with reference TRBV11-2 and TRBJ2-1, the CDR3 gives the full variable domain: EAGVAQSPRYKIIEKRQSVAFWCNPISGHATLYWYQQILGQGPKLLIQFQNNGVVDDSQLPKDRFSAERLKGVDSTLKIQPAKLEDSAVYLCATKARGRDSYNEQFFGPGTRLTVL.

This clone appeared once. This chain joins TRBV7-8 and TRBJ1-2; D not certain. This CDR3 spans 14 amino acids. The V gene's germline CDR1 is SGHVS and CDR2 FQNEAQ. V lost 4 bases and J lost 3, with 12 bases in between. The CDR3 protein is CASSSLRPDYGYTF. The CDR3 nucleotides read TGTGCCAGCAGCTCCCTGCGGCCGGACTATGGCTACACCTTC.

This clone appeared a single time. This chain links TRBV27 with TRBJ2-5; 9 positions match TRBD1. Losses at the gene ends were 6 bases for V and 4 bases for J; bases not matched to a gene: 21. CDR3 length equals 19 residues. Germline loops: CDR1 MNHEY, CDR2 SMNVEV (reference sequence). CDR3 nucleotides: TGTGCCAGCAGACCGACGAAATACAGGGGGCGGATCAGCCGAGAGACCCAGTACTTC. Its translation is CASRPTKYRGRISRETQYF.

This rearrangement joins TRBV5-8 to TRBJ2-3, with 8 bases fitting TRBD2. Per germline, CDR1 SGHTS and CDR2 YDEGEE. Trimming at V came to 2 bases and at J to 8 bases, leaving 4 bases not matched to a gene. CDR3 size: 13 residues. The CDR3 nucleotides read TGTGCCAGCAGCTTAGTGGCGGGGGGTACGCAGTATTTT. This encodes CASSLVAGGTQYF.

The chain joins TRBV15 to TRBJ2-2; 9 positions match TRBD1. The CDR3 is 19 residues long. Germline CDR1 LNHNV, CDR2 YYDKDF (reference sequence). Trimming at V came to 0 bases and at J to 6 bases, leaving 14 bases not matched to a gene. As DNA, the CDR3 is TGTGCCACCAGCAGAGACTCCGGACAGGGGAGTTTAGTCGCCGGGGAGCTGTTTTTT. Translation: CATSRDSGQGSLVAGELFF.

This rearrangement joins TRBV5-4 to TRBJ2-1; 9 bases fit TRBD1. Trimming cost V 3 bases and J 5 bases; bases outside gene matches: 6. Germline CDR1 is SGHNT and CDR2 is YYREEE (reference sequence). This CDR3 has 15 residues. CDR3 protein: CASSWGQGGDNEQFF. CDR3 bases: TGTGCCAGCAGCTGGGGACAGGGAGGGGACAATGAGCAGTTCTTC.